The text below deals with one T cell receptor (beta chain). Its cognate antigen has yet to be identified. Base qualities are missing; no much larger clone stands one base away. What this sample's time point label stands for: late sampling 161 to 241 days after vaccination in a few convalescent patients. The convalescent patients' positive SARS-CoV-2 PCR tests were from March to December 2020, which was before the Alpha, Beta and Delta variants emerged in the United States. Ficoll-Paque Plus gradient centrifugation was used to isolate PBMCs from whole blood, and the isolated PBMCs were then either used fresh or cryopreserved at -140C. Library prep was done by PCR. The data were produced on an Illumina iSeq 100. Turning to the authors' computational methods: Non-productive sequences were removed, and CDR3s that did not start with C, did not end with F or W, or were shorter than 7 amino acids were discarded. Using R version 3.6.1, CDR3 homology was evaluated through Levenshtein distances (stringdist) along with unrooted phylogenetic trees (ape). The public reads were run again by TCRdb, first through fastp at Q25 and then through MiXCR, and only productive beta chains were kept. CDR3 protein sequences are deduplicated, and each keeps its most common genes and DNA. The V and J calls here are based on TCRdb, not the publication. The sample contains some 28,000 distinct CDR3 sequences, around 50% of them found a single time. The top ten constitute around 5.5% of the sample.

The CDR1 and CDR2 encoded by the germline V gene are MNHEY and SVGEGT. V is reduced by 0 bases and J by 4 bases, leaving a spacing of 8 bases between them. Including the terminal cysteine and phenylalanine, the CDR3 comprises 14 residues. Only CDR3 DNA is held: 42 bases, read in frame from base 1. This sample was included in a study of vaccination and CD4 T cells after COVID-19 (dated by TCRdb to between 2020 and 2023). At the level of the whole study: Every convalescent patient had a positive nasal swab PCR test for SARS-CoV-2, with mild disease in nine patients and severe disease in one. Six males and four females were included in the convalescent cohort, with two Hispanic individuals, seven Caucasians, two Asians and one multiracial person represented. Participants got two doses of the Pfizer-BioNTech BNT162b2 vaccine (n=8) or two doses of the Moderna mRNA-1273 vaccine (n=2). Post-COVID blood samples from convalescent patients were collected a median of roughly 100 days after diagnosis, with a range of roughly 30 to 161 days. Post-vaccine blood samples were taken a median of 72 days after the second vaccine dose, with a range of roughly 14 to 250 days. A few convalescent patients were sampled both early after vaccination (day 14) and late after vaccination (days 161 to 241). The spike-specific CD4+ TCR repertoire was compared before and after mRNA vaccination in under 11 COVID-19 convalescent patients and a few infection-naive healthy vaccine recipients.

The full study reports these points: Among convalescent patients, a median about 86% of the SARS-CoV-2-reactive clones seen after vaccination appeared only after vaccination, which suggests priming specific to the vaccine. The study included relatively few convalescent patients and did not analyze early timepoints after natural infection. Of the vaccine-specific clones found in convalescent patients, nearly all (304 of 307) were mono-reactive for SARS-CoV-2 spike instead of being cross-reactive with common cold coronaviruses. The median number of SARS-CoV-2-reactive clonotypes rose from about 23 after infection to 30 to 45 after vaccination, but the change was not significant.

The specimen comprised CD4+ T cells from blood, sampled about 7 months after SARS-CoV-2 vaccination. The chain joins TRBV6-2 or TRBV6-3 to TRBJ2-3; the D gene is possibly TRBD2, with 5 bases matching. This sequence was found in a human donor who had recovered from COVID-19. The DNA sequence is given as TGTGCCAGCAGTTACTCGTCCGGGGCAGATACGCAGTATTTT. This encodes CASSYSSGADTQYF.